The 8 T cell receptor beta chains reported below all come from one sample, sequenced in a study of blood T cells in healthy people across ages. A second about 6 to 12 cycle PCR used barcoded and J-beta primers. TCRdb re-analysed the 5' RACE reads in MiXCR, keeping a single row per CDR3 protein. The sample shows around 1,500,000 distinct CDR3 sequences, 28% of them seen only once. Sequencing was carried out using blood. Receptor source: a woman aged 30 to 39 in good health.

Points on this clonotype: At one end the junction does not follow the germline gene, possibly because of a read error. The chain is built from TRBV28 and TRBJ2-3; 10 nucleotides match TRBD2. The germline V gene encodes CDR1 MDHEN and CDR2 SYDVKM. The length of the CDR3 is 16 residues. The CDR3 here is CASSLSSGGAIRSQYF. As DNA, the CDR3 is TGTGCCAGCAGCTTATCTAGCGGGGGAGCGATACGCTCGCAGTATTTT.

In its sample, this clonotype was seen a few times. The J gene is TRBJ2-1, the V gene TRBV20-1; a possible D gene is TRBD2 (5 bases). CDR1 is DFQATT and CDR2 is SNEGSKA in the germline V gene (reference sequence). V was clipped by 0 bases and J by 2 bases, with 11 bases between them. This CDR3 has 15 amino acids. The CDR3 DNA is TGCAGTGCTAGAGATATTCGGGAAGCCTACAATGAGCAGTTCTTC. It specifies CSARDIREAYNEQFF.

This clonotype showed up many times. V is TRBV12-3 or TRBV12-4 and J is TRBJ2-7, with D hard to call. This CDR3 contains 14 residues. Trimming took 6 bases from V and 4 from J, leaving 16 bases between them. The CDR3 sequence: CASRLFGQSYEQYF. CDR3 in DNA: TGTGCCAGCAGACTCTTTGGGCAGTCGTACGAGCAGTACTTC.

This clonotype was recorded a few times. V usage is TRBV7-9 and J usage is TRBJ2-3, with 11 bases fitting TRBD2. CDR1 SEHNR and CDR2 FQNEAQ come from the germline V gene (reference sequence). V lost 6 bases to trimming and J lost 0 bases; unmatched junction nucleotides: 8. The CDR3 runs 17 residues. The CDR3 DNA follows: TGTGCCAGCAGTCGTGCCCTAGCGGGGGGAAGCACAGATACGCAGTATTTT. Its translation is CASSRALAGGSTDTQYF.

The table lists this clonotype with many counts. This sequence joins TRBV5-1 and TRBJ2-3; 9 bases match TRBD1. The J segment lost 0 bases and the V segment lost 7 bases, leaving 3 bases of the junction unmatched. From germline, CDR1 is SGHRS and CDR2 YFSETQ. The length of the CDR3 is 14 residues. CDR3 amino acids: CASGQGSSTDTQYF. The CDR3 nucleotides are TGCGCCAGCGGACAGGGGTCTAGCACAGATACGCAGTATTTT.

About this clonotype: A much larger clone is a single base away; this may be a read error. This chain connects TRBV12-3 or TRBV12-4 to TRBJ1-1; D not resolved. Trimming cost V 2 bases and J 0 bases, with 7 bases left between them. This CDR3 comprises 14 residues. Here the CDR3 reads CASSLWAVNTEAFF. Written as DNA, the CDR3 is TGTGCCAGCAGTTTATGGGCGGTGAACACTGAAGCTTTCTTT.

The CDR3 protein is CASSFKKDDLLYNEQFF. The CDR3 coding sequence is TGCGCCAGCAGCTTTAAAAAGGACGATTTGCTTTACAATGAGCAGTTCTTC. The chain links TRBV5-1 to TRBJ2-1; D unclear. Germline V gene sequence: CDR1 SGHRS, CDR2 YFSETQ. The CDR3 has 17 amino acids. The V and J ends lost 2 bases and 4 bases respectively, with 19 bases between them.

The J gene is TRBJ1-3, the V gene TRBV9; TRBD1 matches 7 bases. Trimming took 0 bases from V and 2 from J; bases not matched to a gene: 5. The CDR3 has 16 amino acids. Germline V CDR1 and CDR2: SGDLS, YYNGEE. Written as DNA, the CDR3 is TGTGCCAGCAGCGTAGAAGCAGGGGGGCCTGGAAACACCATATATTTT. It yields the protein CASSVEAGGPGNTIYF.